A selection of T cell receptor beta chains follows, all from one sample in a study of cytomegalovirus exposure and HLA in healthy donors. Data came from immunoSEQ multiplex PCR; TCRdb stores just in-frame clones and leaves some out. The sample holds about 73,000 clones, approximately 95% seen once. Sequencing input: PBMCs. Source of these receptors: a man aged 18 to 30 in good health and CMV-seronegative. CDR3s include the opening cysteine and the closing phenylalanine or tryptophan.

CDR3	V	J
CASSKGGYNQPQHF	TRBV9	TRBJ1-5
CASSLTWGNTIYF	TRBV27	TRBJ1-3
CASSVDPKGPLHF	TRBV9	TRBJ1-6
CASSLGQGRWYGYTF	TRBV28	TRBJ1-2
CASSLSDVRMNTEAFF	TRBV5-6	TRBJ1-1
CASSLSGDTEAFF	TRBV5-1	TRBJ1-1
CASSPSGYSYEQYF	TRBV5-4	TRBJ2-7
CASSLAPGQGYNEQFF	TRBV7-3	TRBJ2-1
CASSLTGVEQFF	TRBV4-1	TRBJ2-1
CAWSEGVRDSPLHF	TRBV30	TRBJ1-6
CASSIGWDREVGETQYF	TRBV19	TRBJ2-5
CASSHPTAKTGTADTGELFF	TRBV4-2	TRBJ2-2
CASSLGTGLFSYEQYF	TRBV7-2	TRBJ2-7
CASSQLTGRGTEAFF	TRBV4-1	TRBJ1-1
CASSLYEDREARGQYF	TRBV11-2	TRBJ2-7
CASSNLGTPELYGYTF	TRBV14	TRBJ1-2
CASRLGTRPSYEQYF	TRBV5-1	TRBJ2-7
CASTPLPGKPGNTIYF	TRBV19	TRBJ1-3
CASSQDGEETQYF	TRBV4-1	TRBJ2-5
CSVGSGTGGGQQYF	TRBV29-1	TRBJ2-7
CASSLDRGPAGYEQYF	TRBV5-1	TRBJ2-7
CASSPAGDTQYF	TRBV6-5	TRBJ2-3
CASSLSPTDSVYNSPLHF	TRBV7-2	TRBJ1-6
CASSHGQTYEQYF	TRBV6-5	TRBJ2-7